This TCR beta chain was captured by sequencing in a study of blood T cell repertoires in COVID-19. As originally analysed: The assay estimated nucleated cells by amplifying reference gene primers. The data were produced by immunoSEQ multiplex PCR, yet TCRdb's version contains in-frame clones alone and is incomplete. The DNA was the basis for D and trimming; V, J and clone size are from that table. The sample yields tens of thousands of clones, roughly 88% seen once. V dropped 0 bases and J dropped 6 bases, with 6 bases sitting between them. The CDR3 is 13 residues long. The germline CDR1 and CDR2 sequences are ENHRY and SYGVKD. Only one count was recorded for this clone.

The sequenced sample consisted of peripheral blood. The chain uses TRBV10-3 and TRBJ1-5; D ambiguous. This clonotype originated in a man in his thirties or forties with acute or convalescent COVID-19. This CDR3 reads CAISESILQPQHF. As DNA, the CDR3 is TGTGCCATCAGTGAGTCGATACTTCAGCCCCAGCATTTT.